This T cell receptor (beta chain) was sequenced in a study of cytomegalovirus exposure and HLA in healthy donors. Study information: Genotyping showed 70% to 90% of roughly 390 donors falling in the Caucasian-associated ancestry cluster. Notes on the study in general: Accounts indicate the classifier identified cytomegalovirus status with strong specificity and sensitivity.

Primers: 60 Vbeta forward and 13 Jbeta reverse. The table came from immunoSEQ multiplex PCR; TCRdb's copy has only in-frame clones and leaves some out. Among around 200,000 clones listed, 80% were seen once. A remark on this clone: No antigen is known for it.

In germline, CDR1 is SGHTA, CDR2 FQGNSA. The CDR3 extends over 17 amino acids. Trimming took 5 bases from V and 0 from J; bases not matched to a gene: 11. The specimen was PBMCs. The TCR originated in a boy aged 10-17 years in good health and CMV-seronegative. The J gene is TRBJ1-2, the V gene TRBV7-2, with 8 nucleotides matching TRBD1. The CDR3 DNA follows: TGTGCCAGCAGCCACAGGGGGTGGACAGGACCTAACTATGGCTACACCTTC. This gives the protein CASSHRGWTGPNYGYTF.